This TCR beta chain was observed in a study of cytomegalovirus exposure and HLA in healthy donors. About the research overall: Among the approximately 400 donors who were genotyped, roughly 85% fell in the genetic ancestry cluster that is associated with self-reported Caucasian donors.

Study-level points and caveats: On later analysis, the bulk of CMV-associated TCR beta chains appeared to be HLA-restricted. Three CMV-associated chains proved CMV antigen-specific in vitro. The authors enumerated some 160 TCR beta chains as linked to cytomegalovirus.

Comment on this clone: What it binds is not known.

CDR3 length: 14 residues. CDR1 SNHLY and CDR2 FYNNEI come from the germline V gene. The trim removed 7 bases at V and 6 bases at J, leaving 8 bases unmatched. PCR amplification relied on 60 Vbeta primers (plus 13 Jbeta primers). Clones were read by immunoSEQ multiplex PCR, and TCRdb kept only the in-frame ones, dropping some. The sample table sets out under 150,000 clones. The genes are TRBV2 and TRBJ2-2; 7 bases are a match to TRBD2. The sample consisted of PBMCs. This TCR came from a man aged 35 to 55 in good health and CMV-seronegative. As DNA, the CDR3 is TGTGCCAGCAAAGGCGGGGGAAGGGCCGGGGAGCTGTTTTTT. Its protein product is CASKGGGRAGELFF.